The 13 T cell receptor beta chains in this list originate from one sample, sequenced in a study of molecular identifiers for immune sequencing clone quantification (dated 2018 in TCRdb). The library relied on PCR. This sample was sequenced with a NextSeq 500. TCRdb reworked the public reads: Q25 trimming with fastp, MiXCR clone assembly, productive beta chains retained. CDR3 protein duplicates are merged, each entry listing the most common genes and DNA. This sample has more than 550,000 distinct CDR3 sequences in its table, and around 25% of those were observed once. 0.78% of the sample lies in the top ten. Sequencing used naive CD8+ T cells from blood, with Jurkat cell RNA spiked in. Explained via the paper, the cell subset or site label denotes: FACS-sorted CD8+CD4-CCR7+CD45RA+ naive T cells. The receptor source for this set is a human donor in good health. Some libraries in this study had Jurkat cell RNA spiked in.

The chain joins TRBV10-3 to TRBJ2-7; 7 bases are shared with TRBD1. The CDR3 spans 16 residues. The V gene end was trimmed by 3 bases and the J gene end by 0 bases; junction bases not matched to a gene: 8. Germline-derived CDR1 and CDR2 are ENHRY and SYGVKD. As DNA, the CDR3 is TGTGCCATCAGTGAATCCCCCGGGACAGCCTCCTACGAGCAGTACTTC. Residues: CAISESPGTASYEQYF.

In this sample, this clonotype turned up a few times. CDR3 sequence: CASSPFSGREQFF. CDR3 DNA: TGTGCCAGCAGTCCCTTTTCAGGGCGAGAGCAGTTCTTC. V usage is TRBV6-6 and J usage is TRBJ2-1, with D possibly being TRBD1 (5 bases). The germline V and J ends were trimmed by 5 bases and 10 bases, with 15 bases remaining between them. The CDR3 length is 13 residues. Germline CDR1 MNHNY, CDR2 SVGAGI (reference sequence).

This clonotype was counted between two and nine times. J is TRBJ2-7 and V is TRBV7-6; the match to TRBD2 covers 11 bases. V dropped 2 bases and J dropped 2; count of bases not matched to a gene: 5. The CDR3 totals 16 residues. Germline V gives CDR1 SGHVS, CDR2 FNYEAQ. CDR3 DNA: TGTGCCAGCAGCTTAACGACTAGCGGGACCACCTACGAGCAGTACTTC. Translated, it gives CASSLTTSGTTYEQYF. The full variable domain, its missing parts supplied by reference TRBV7-6 and TRBJ2-7, is GAGVSQSPRYKVTKRGQDVALRCDPISGHVSLYWYRQALGQGPEFLTYFNYEAQQDKSGLPNDRFSAERPEGSISTLTIQRTEQRDSAMYRCASSLTTSGTTYEQYFGPGTRLTVT.

This clonotype showed up many times. The chain joins TRBV29-1 to TRBJ2-5, with D perhaps TRBD1 (5 bases). V gave up 4 bases and J gave up 2 bases, with 17 bases separating them. Germline CDR1 and CDR2: SQVTM and ANQGSEA. The CDR3 covers 15 residues. CDR3 nucleotides: TGCAGCGTTGTAGTGGTCCCAGACAGTCAAGAGACCCAGTACTTC. It encodes CSVVVVPDSQETQYF.

The chain combines TRBV13 with TRBJ2-2; no clear D gene. Deletions cut 2 bases from V and 8 bases from J, with 9 bases between. This CDR3 is built from 13 residues. Germline V lookup: CDR1 PRHDT, CDR2 FYEKMQ (reference sequence). CDR3 sequence reads: CASSLQIEGELFF. The CDR3 DNA reads TGTGCCAGCAGCTTACAAATTGAGGGGGAGCTGTTTTTT.

V and J are TRBV28 and TRBJ2-7; D is possibly TRBD1 (6 bases). The CDR3 contains 14 residues. V was cut by 2 bases and J by 1 base, with 9 bases left in between. Germline V gene data show CDR1 as MDHEN and CDR2 as SYDVKM. The CDR3, as DNA: TGTGCCAGCAGTTTAGACAGGCTTTCCTACGAGCAGTACTTC. It encodes CASSLDRLSYEQYF.

This clonotype was seen ten or more times. V is TRBV6-6 and J is TRBJ2-3; a weak D match, TRBD1 (6 bases). Germline CDR1 is MNHNY and CDR2 is SVGAGI (reference sequence). CDR3 length equals 15 residues. With 5 bases removed from V and 0 bases from J, the gap between germline ends came to 12 bases. Written as DNA, the CDR3 is TGTGCCAGCAGTCCAGGGACAATTAGCACAGATACGCAGTATTTT. It translates to CASSPGTISTDTQYF.

The chain combines TRBV19 with TRBJ2-2; 7 nucleotides agree with TRBD1. The CDR3 spans 14 residues. CDR1 and CDR2 (germline): LNHDA, SQIVND (reference sequence). V was pared by 9 bases and J by 7 bases, with 11 bases of the junction left unmatched. CDR3 DNA sequence: TGTGCCAGCGGATTGACAGGGCCGGGCGGGGAGCTGTTTTTT. Protein sequence: CASGLTGPGGELFF.

This clonotype was counted many times. The chain links TRBV6-5 to TRBJ2-3, with 11 positions matching TRBD2. The CDR3 spans 16 residues. Germline CDR1 is MNHEY and CDR2 is SVGAGI. J gave up 2 bases and V 0 bases, and 1 base lay outside the gene matches. The CDR3 reads CASSYSTSGATDTQYF. In nucleotides, the CDR3 is TGTGCCAGCAGTTACTCGACTAGCGGGGCCACAGATACGCAGTATTTT.

This rearrangement joins TRBV5-6 to TRBJ2-3; the D is unclear. With the DNA end fitting TRBJ1-5 better, the J assignment may be wrong. This CDR3 region has 16 residues. Germline assignment: CDR1 SGHDT and CDR2 YYEEEE. CDR3 sequence reads: CASSLARAGLTDTQHF. The CDR3 DNA reads TGTGCCAGCAGCTTGGCCCGGGCAGGTCTCACAGATACGCAGCATTTT.

This clonotype was found many times. The chain couples TRBV2 to TRBJ1-5; no clear D. The CDR3 runs 15 residues. In germline, CDR1 is SNHLY, CDR2 FYNNEI. With 4 bases removed from V and 4 bases from J, the gap between germline ends came to 14 bases. The CDR3 coding sequence is TGTGCCAGCAGTGCCCCCGAGGACCTGAATCAGCCCCAGCATTTT. Its protein product is CASSAPEDLNQPQHF.

Concerning this clonotype itself: The junction departs from germline at one end; a sequencing error may be responsible. The rearrangement uses TRBV14 and TRBJ1-2; D gene uncertain. The CDR3 has 16 amino acids. The germline CDR1 and CDR2 sequences are SGHDN and FVKESK. This CDR3 is CTSSQAGLGMPGGYTF. In DNA form, the CDR3 reads TGTACCAGCAGCCAAGCGGGGTTAGGGATGCCCGGCGGCTACACCTTC.

This clonotype was detected only a few times. The genes are TRBV7-7 and TRBJ2-5; TRBD1 aligns across 7 bases. This CDR3 is built from 17 residues. J was trimmed by 5 bases and V by 2 bases; bases with no gene match: 14. Germline-derived CDR1 and CDR2 are SSHAT and FNYEAQ (reference sequence). This chain's CDR3 is CASSLLLGGAGEETQYF. CDR3 in DNA: TGTGCCAGCAGCTTATTATTAGGGGGCGCCGGGGAGGAGACCCAGTACTTC.